The 31 T cell receptor beta chains below were found in one sample sequenced in a study of OX40 agonist ivuxolimab in advanced cancers. The repertoire was sequenced with immunoSEQ multiplex PCR; TCRdb's copy has only in-frame clones and lacks some. The sample holds about 67,000 clones, over 80% seen once. Sequencing used CD4+ or CD8+ T cells sorted from blood, obtained in a trial of the OX40 agonist ivuxolimab. The receptors originated from an adult with an advanced solid tumor such as melanoma, head and neck, liver or kidney cancer.

This clone has a handful of counts. The chain couples TRBV18 to TRBJ1-1; maybe TRBD1 (6 bases). Germline V gene sequence: CDR1 KGHSH, CDR2 LQKENI. With 8 bases removed from V and 4 bases from J, the gap between germline ends came to 29 bases. CDR3 size: 18 residues. CDR3 sequence: CASAIRAEQGGRGTEAFF. In nucleotides, the CDR3 is TGTGCCAGCGCAATTAGAGCTGAACAGGGCGGTCGGGGCACTGAAGCTTTCTTT.

CDR3 bases: TGTGCCAGCATCAGAGGGGGACTCGAAGACACAGATACGCAGTATTTT. As protein: CASIRGGLEDTDTQYF. V is TRBV5-6 and J is TRBJ2-3; possibly TRBD1 or TRBD2 for D (6 bases each). Germline V gene lookup returns CDR1 SGHDT and CDR2 YYEEEE. The CDR3 loop spans 16 amino acids. V was clipped by 6 bases and J by 2 bases, with 19 bases between them.

The CDR3 loop is CAWSVRSNQPQHF. The DNA of the CDR3 is TGTGCCTGGAGTGTTAGAAGCAATCAGCCCCAGCATTTT. The gene calls are TRBV30 and TRBJ1-5; no definite D call. The CDR3 extends over 13 amino acids. CDR1 and CDR2 from the germline V gene are GTSNPN and SVGIG (reference sequence). Between the trimmed V and J ends, which lost 0 bases and 1 base, there was a span of 4 bases.

This clone was detected only once. Other DNA sequences in this sample translate to the same CDR3. The chain is built from TRBV18 and TRBJ2-5; maybe TRBD1 (6 bases). This CDR3 has 13 amino acids. Trimming cost V 6 bases and J 3 bases, with 11 bases left between them. CDR1 KGHSH and CDR2 LQKENI come from the germline V gene. This CDR3 is CASSLNREETQYF. The CDR3 DNA reads TGTGCCAGCTCCCTCAACAGGGAAGAGACCCAGTACTTC.

The rearrangement links TRBV5-1 to TRBJ2-7; TRBD2 matches at 7 bases. Trimming took 2 bases from V and 5 from J; bases not matched to a gene: 7. This CDR3 has 14 residues. From germline, CDR1 is SGHRS and CDR2 YFSETQ. The CDR3: CASSFQGRDDEQYF. CDR3 bases: TGCGCCAGCAGCTTTCAAGGGAGGGACGACGAGCAGTACTTC.

The gene calls are TRBV30 and TRBJ1-6, with D hard to call. V lost 4 bases and J 2 bases, leaving 12 bases between the germline ends. Germline values: CDR1 GTSNPN, CDR2 SVGIG (reference sequence). The CDR3 contains 15 residues. CDR3 bases: TGTGCCTGGACCCTGTCGGGGACCTATAATTCACCCCTCCACTTT. This translates into CAWTLSGTYNSPLHF.

The rearrangement links TRBV4-1 to TRBJ1-1; tentative D call: TRBD1 (6 bases). This CDR3 region has 14 residues. The V gene lost 5 bases and the J gene lost 1 base, with 11 bases spanning the gap. Per the germline V gene, CDR1 is MGHRA and CDR2 is YSYEKL. For the CDR3, the DNA is TGCGCCAGCAGCACCCGGGACACGAACACTGAAGCTTTCTTT. Its protein is CASSTRDTNTEAFF.

This clone was found once. V and J are TRBV11-2 and TRBJ1-6, with no clear D. The CDR3 sequence is 13 residues long. V lost 3 bases and J 8 bases, leaving 8 bases between the germline ends. Looked up from germline, CDR1 is SGHAT and CDR2 is FQNNGV. The CDR3 DNA follows: TGTGCCAGCAGCTTCCTGGGCCATTCACCCCTCCACTTT. The encoded protein is CASSFLGHSPLHF.

The chain couples TRBV13 to TRBJ2-1, with D maybe TRBD2 (6 bases). CDR1 and CDR2 from the germline V gene are PRHDT and FYEKMQ (reference sequence). Trimming removed 4 bases at V and 6 bases at J, with 16 bases between. CDR3 length: 15 amino acids. The CDR3, as DNA: TGTGCCAGCAGCTCGAACCTAGGGACTTCCAATGAGCAGTTCTTC. Protein product: CASSSNLGTSNEQFF.

V gene TRBV15 combines with J gene TRBJ1-2; no firm D call. V dropped 0 bases and J dropped 8 bases, with 10 bases sitting between them. CDR3 length: 13 amino acids. Germline V gives CDR1 LNHNV, CDR2 YYDKDF (reference sequence). CDR3 nucleotide sequence: TGTGCCACCAGCAGAGATAAGGCGGGCGGCTACACCTTC. Its protein product is CATSRDKAGGYTF.

The rearrangement joins TRBV10-1 to TRBJ2-7; TRBD2 matches at 8 bases. Unmatched junction bases numbered 9, after V lost 3 bases and J lost 5 bases. The CDR3 runs to 15 residues. Germline V CDR1 and CDR2: WNHNN, SYGVQD (reference sequence). CDR3: CASSESGAGVHEQYF. The DNA of the CDR3 is TGCGCCAGCAGTGAATCAGGAGCGGGAGTCCACGAGCAGTACTTC.

The chain uses TRBV15 and TRBJ2-4; no reliable D call. Trimming took off 1 base at V and 2 bases at J, with 9 bases between the two ends. The CDR3 has 15 amino acids. CDR1 and CDR2 (germline): LNHNV, YYDKDF (reference sequence). The CDR3 spells CATSRVRGTKNIQYF. The CDR3, as DNA: TGTGCCACCAGCAGAGTTCGCGGAACCAAAAACATTCAGTACTTC.

This rearrangement joins TRBV27 to TRBJ2-3; D is ambiguous. Trimming pared 0 bases from V and 0 bases from J, leaving 10 bases between. This CDR3 region has 16 residues. Germline V CDR1 and CDR2: MNHEY, SMNVEV (reference sequence). The CDR3 is CASSLSRITSTDTQYF. The CDR3 DNA reads as TGTGCCAGCAGTTTATCGCGGATCACTAGCACAGATACGCAGTATTTT.

The chain couples TRBV2 to TRBJ1-5; weak D call: TRBD1 (5 bases). The germline gives CDR1 SNHLY, CDR2 FYNNEI. The CDR3 covers 14 residues. V gave up 4 bases and J gave up 2 bases, with 9 bases separating them. The CDR3 loop is CASSVGDRNQPQHF. In nucleotides, the CDR3 is TGTGCCAGCAGTGTCGGGGACCGCAATCAGCCCCAGCATTTT.

The chain uses TRBV7-9 and TRBJ2-1; no clear D. The CDR3 runs to 15 residues. In germline, CDR1 is SEHNR, CDR2 FQNEAQ (reference sequence). The V and J ends lost 1 base and 10 bases respectively, with 17 bases between them. The CDR3 spells CASSLGQPFAIEQFF. Written as DNA, the CDR3 is TGTGCCAGCAGCTTAGGACAACCCTTTGCTATAGAGCAGTTCTTC.

This clone was observed a few times. The J gene is TRBJ2-5, the V gene TRBV28; TRBD1 aligns across 12 bases. The germline V gene encodes CDR1 MDHEN and CDR2 SYDVKM. Trimming at V came to 10 bases and at J to 5 bases, leaving 14 bases not matched to a gene. The CDR3 consists of 16 residues. CDR3 protein: CATWLPGTGGLETQYF. In nucleotides, the CDR3 is TGTGCCACATGGCTTCCCGGGACAGGGGGCTTGGAGACCCAGTACTTC.

The V gene is TRBV5-8, the J gene TRBJ2-7; TRBD1 might be the D (6 bases). The germline gives CDR1 SGHTS, CDR2 YDEGEE. This CDR3 spans 15 amino acids. Trimming took 6 bases from V and 0 from J, leaving 16 bases between them. CDR3 residues: CASKPGTLISYEQYF. The CDR3 DNA reads as TGTGCCAGCAAGCCCGGGACACTGATCTCCTACGAGCAGTACTTC.

The gene calls are TRBV5-1 and TRBJ1-1; 9 nucleotides match TRBD1. V lost 0 bases to trimming and J lost 1 base; unmatched junction nucleotides: 4. The V gene's germline CDR1 is SGHRS and CDR2 YFSETQ. This CDR3 spans 16 amino acids. The CDR3 nucleotides are TGCGCCAGCAGCTTGGGGGACAGGGACTGGAACACTGAAGCTTTCTTT. Translated: CASSLGDRDWNTEAFF.

The V gene is TRBV9, the J gene TRBJ2-2, with TRBD1 matching 7 bases. Germline V lookup: CDR1 SGDLS, CDR2 YYNGEE. The CDR3 extends over 15 amino acids. With 2 bases clipped from V and 2 bases from J, the junction kept 3 bases outside the gene matches. CDR3 region: CASSVEGANTGELFF. In nucleotides, the CDR3 is TGTGCCAGCAGCGTTGAGGGGGCCAACACCGGGGAGCTGTTTTTT. The variable domain in full, completed from reference TRBV9 and TRBJ2-2, reads DSGVTQTPKHLITATGQRVTLRCSPRSGDLSVYWYQQSLDQGLQFLIQYYNGEERAKGNILERFSAQQFPDLHSELNLSSLELGDSALYFCASSVEGANTGELFFGEGSRLTVL.

This sequence joins TRBV4-1 and TRBJ2-3, with D possibly being TRBD2 (6 bases). From germline, CDR1 is MGHRA and CDR2 YSYEKL. The CDR3 covers 15 residues. V lost 8 bases to trimming and J lost 2 bases, with 17 bases between them. The CDR3 region has the DNA TGCGCCAGCCGGAGGGACGGAGCATCCACAGATACGCAGTATTTT. It encodes CASRRDGASTDTQYF.

V usage is TRBV5-4 and J usage is TRBJ2-2; D is undetermined. Looked up from germline, CDR1 is SGHNT and CDR2 is YYREEE (reference sequence). The CDR3 runs 14 residues. The V gene lost 4 bases and the J gene lost 2 bases, with 9 bases spanning the gap. This CDR3 reads CASSGDPNTGELFF. Here the CDR3 DNA reads TGTGCCAGCAGCGGAGATCCTAACACCGGGGAGCTGTTTTTT.

The rearrangement links TRBV27 to TRBJ2-3; 9 positions agree with TRBD1. This CDR3 comprises 14 residues. Germline CDR1 and CDR2: MNHEY and SMNVEV (reference sequence). J lost 3 bases, V lost 5 bases, and 3 bases had no gene match. This chain's CDR3 is CASSRDRETDTQYF. The CDR3, as DNA: TGTGCCAGCAGTCGGGACAGGGAGACAGATACGCAGTATTTT.

The DNA of the CDR3 is TGTGCCAGCAGCCCCTACCGGGACAGACAATTGGAGTCCTACGAGCAGTACTTC. The encoded protein is CASSPYRDRQLESYEQYF. The V call is TRBV9, the J call TRBJ2-7; TRBD1 agrees at 7 bases. The V segment lost 4 bases and the J segment 1 base; nucleotides outside the gene matches: 17. The CDR3 covers 18 residues. Germline loops: CDR1 SGDLS, CDR2 YYNGEE.

The rearrangement links TRBV9 to TRBJ1-5; no definite D call. V was pared by 3 bases and J by 3 bases, with 7 bases between. Germline V gene sequence: CDR1 SGDLS, CDR2 YYNGEE. This CDR3 has 13 amino acids. The CDR3 DNA sequence: TGTGCCAGCAGCGGGTCGCCCAATCAGCCCCAGCATTTT. Encoded protein: CASSGSPNQPQHF.

The gene calls are TRBV7-7 and TRBJ2-1, with 9 bases fitting TRBD1. V lost 2 bases and J lost 3; bases outside the gene matches: 2. This CDR3 is 15 amino acids long. Germline lookup yields CDR1 SSHAT and CDR2 FNYEAQ (reference sequence). The CDR3 sequence: CASSLRQGGYNEQFF. The CDR3 coding sequence is TGTGCCAGCAGCTTAAGACAGGGGGGCTACAATGAGCAGTTCTTC.

V is TRBV18 and J is TRBJ2-7; D may be TRBD1 (5 bases). Germline lookup yields CDR1 KGHSH and CDR2 LQKENI. V dropped 3 bases and J dropped 5 bases, with 17 bases sitting between them. This CDR3 has 15 residues. The CDR3 loop reads CASSPGEARVNEQYF. CDR3 sequence (DNA): TGTGCCAGCTCACCCGGAGAAGCCAGGGTCAACGAGCAGTACTTC.

This chain uses TRBV5-1 with TRBJ2-5; 8 nucleotides align to TRBD1. This CDR3 spans 14 amino acids. Germline assignment: CDR1 SGHRS and CDR2 YFSETQ. Trimming at V came to 2 bases and at J to 4 bases, leaving 4 bases not matched to a gene. The CDR3 reads CASSLGTGGETQYF. CDR3 bases: TGCGCCAGCAGCTTAGGTACAGGGGGAGAGACCCAGTACTTC.

V and J are TRBV2 and TRBJ2-7, with 9 bases lining up with TRBD1. The CDR3 spans 14 residues. Looked up from germline, CDR1 is SNHLY and CDR2 is FYNNEI. V was clipped by 1 base and J by 5 bases; unmatched bases: 3. The CDR3 reads CASSEEGQGHEQYF. CDR3 DNA: TGTGCCAGCAGTGAAGAGGGACAGGGCCACGAGCAGTACTTC. The full variable domain, completed using reference TRBV2 and TRBJ2-7, is EPEVTQTPSHQVTQMGQEVILRCVPISNHLYFYWYRQILGQKVEFLVSFYNNEISEKSEIFDDQFSVERPDGSNFTLKIRSTKLEDSAMYFCASSEEGQGHEQYFGPGTRLTVT.

The rearrangement uses TRBV29-1 and TRBJ2-7; no clear D gene. CDR1 is SQVTM, CDR2 ANQGSEA, per germline. Trimming left V 4 bases short and J 2 bases short, with 12 bases between. The CDR3 is 13 amino acids. This CDR3 reads CSVGTPDAYEQYF. The CDR3 nucleotides read TGCAGCGTTGGTACGCCAGATGCCTACGAGCAGTACTTC.

V is TRBV6-1 and J is TRBJ2-1; unclear D gene. The V gene lost 4 bases and the J gene lost 8 bases, with 15 bases spanning the gap. CDR3 length: 14 amino acids. Germline V gives CDR1 MNHNS, CDR2 SASEGT. In DNA form, the CDR3 reads TGTGCCAGCAGTGTAGGCGAGATCGTCGATGAGCAGTTCTTC. Translated: CASSVGEIVDEQFF.

This clone turned up a few times. The rearrangement joins TRBV19 to TRBJ2-5; unclear D gene. The DNA end favors TRBJ2-7, so the J call may be wrong. CDR1 LNHDA and CDR2 SQIVND come from the germline V gene (reference sequence). This CDR3 spans 14 amino acids. Here the CDR3 DNA reads TGTGCCAGTAGCCCTCTAGGAGCCTCCTACGAGCAGTACTTC. Translated, it gives CASSPLGASYEQYF.